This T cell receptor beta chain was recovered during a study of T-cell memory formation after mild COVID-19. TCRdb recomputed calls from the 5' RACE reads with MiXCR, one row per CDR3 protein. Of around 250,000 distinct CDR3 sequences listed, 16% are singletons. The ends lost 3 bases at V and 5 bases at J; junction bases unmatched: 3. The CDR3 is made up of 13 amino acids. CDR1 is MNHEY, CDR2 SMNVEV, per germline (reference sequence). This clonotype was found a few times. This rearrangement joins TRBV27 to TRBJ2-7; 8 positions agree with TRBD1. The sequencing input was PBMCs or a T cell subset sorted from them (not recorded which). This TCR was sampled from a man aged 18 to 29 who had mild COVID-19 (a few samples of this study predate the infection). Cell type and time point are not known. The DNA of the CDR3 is TGTGCCAGCAGTTTCCAACAGGGGGACGAGCAGTACTTC. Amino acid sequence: CASSFQQGDEQYF.